This record concerns one T cell receptor (beta chain) sequence. The data derive from a study of blood T cell repertoires in COVID-19. CDR1 and CDR2 from the germline V gene are SGHAT and FQNNGV. The CDR3 spans 16 residues. The junction had 4 bases not matched to a gene; V was cut back by 1 base and J by 4 bases. Per the study methods: Amplified reference gene primers provided the basis for estimating nucleated cell counts. Clones were read by immunoSEQ multiplex PCR, and TCRdb kept only the in-frame ones, dropping some. D and trimming were read from the DNA, whereas the V and J calls and clone size are those reported in that table. The table includes approximately 64,000 clones, approximately 90% detected once.

The chain recombines TRBV11-2 with TRBJ2-3; 11 bases are a match to TRBD1. This clonotype was sampled from a woman aged 40 to 49 who had recovered from COVID-19. The sample consisted of PBMCs or T cells enriched from blood (not recorded which). The CDR3 DNA is TGTGCCAGCAGCTTAGGGGGGACAGGGGGACCAGATACGCAGTATTTT. Protein product: CASSLGGTGGPDTQYF.